The rows below give T cell receptor beta chains drawn from one sample of a study of blood T cell repertoires in COVID-19. The protocol was immunoSEQ multiplex PCR, while the TCRdb copy is restricted to in-frame clones and leaves out a portion. The table shows fewer than 120,000 clones, with 82% occurring only once. Specimen: peripheral blood. These receptors were collected from a woman aged 60-70 years with acute or convalescent COVID-19. The CDR3 runs from the conserved cysteine through the conserved F or W. The D gene is left open where the match is weak. Size is omitted from some rows. Given values are once, few, many or a class for expanded clones.

D gene	V gene	clone size	J gene	CDR3 protein	CDR3 DNA
.	TRBV5-1	.	TRBJ2-1	CASSLGLNSFNEQFF	TGCGCCAGCAGCTTGGGACTGAATTCCTTCAATGAGCAGTTCTTC
TRBD2	TRBV19	.	TRBJ2-1	CASSTMLAGGNEQFF	TGTGCCAGTAGTACCATGCTAGCGGGGGGCAATGAGCAGTTCTTC
.	TRBV5-5	.	TRBJ2-3	CASSFESGGRADTQYF	TGTGCCAGCAGCTTCGAGAGCGGCGGAAGGGCAGATACGCAGTATTTT
.	TRBV30	.	TRBJ2-7	CAWSVMGGGLDEQYF	TGTGCCTGGAGTGTTATGGGCGGAGGCTTGGACGAGCAGTACTTC
.	TRBV5-1	.	TRBJ1-2	CASSGNSGVDYGYTF	TGCGCCAGCAGCGGAAACAGTGGCGTAGACTATGGCTACACCTTC
.	TRBV18	.	TRBJ1-3	CASSPTRSGNTIYF	TGTGCCAGCTCTCCCACGCGCTCTGGAAACACCATATATTTT
.	TRBV2	.	TRBJ2-7	CASRDPGHTTNYEQYF	TGTGCCAGCAGGGATCCGGGACACACTACAAACTACGAGCAGTACTTC
.	TRBV21-1	.	TRBJ2-2	CASSKDTGKGWDTGELFF	TGTGCCAGCAGCAAAGATACAGGGAAGGGTTGGGACACCGGGGAGCTGTTTTTT
TRBD1	TRBV30	.	TRBJ1-5	CAWARDRDEPQHF	TGTGCCTGGGCCCGGGACAGGGATGAGCCCCAGCATTTT
TRBD1	TRBV19	.	TRBJ1-5	CASSRTGWEEPQHF	TGTGCCAGTAGTAGGACAGGGTGGGAAGAGCCCCAGCATTTT
TRBD2	TRBV15	many	TRBJ2-5	CATSRDQASGGAVSVVETQYF	TGTGCCACCAGCAGAGATCAGGCTAGCGGGGGGGCCGTTTCAGTAGTGGAGACCCAGTACTTC
.	TRBV2	.	TRBJ1-1	CASTFGENTEAFF	TGTGCCAGCACTTTCGGGGAGAACACTGAAGCTTTCTTT
TRBD2	TRBV7-2	.	TRBJ2-1	CASSLVAGGMGNEQFF	TGTGCCAGCAGCTTAGTGGCCGGGGGGATGGGTAATGAGCAGTTCTTC
.	TRBV7-2	.	TRBJ2-1	CASSLAGGARFF	TGTGCCAGCAGCTTAGCGGGGGGGGCACGGTTCTTC
.	TRBV5-1	.	TRBJ2-7	CASSVQGGSYEQYF	TGCGCCAGCAGCGTACAGGGGGGGTCCTACGAGCAGTACTTC
.	TRBV30	.	TRBJ1-6	CAWTRSSYNSPLHF	TGTGCCTGGACTAGGAGCTCCTATAATTCACCCCTCCACTTT
.	TRBV3-1/TRBV3-2	once	TRBJ2-2	CASSQDMLILAPNTGELFF	TGTGCCAGCAGCCAAGATATGTTAATCCTAGCACCAAACACCGGGGAGCTGTTTTTT
.	TRBV28	.	TRBJ2-7	CASSSIFGRAYEQYF	TGTGCCAGCAGTTCCATCTTCGGCAGGGCCTACGAGCAGTACTTC
.	TRBV5-1	.	TRBJ1-2	CASSFGGPERGYTF	TGCGCCAGCAGCTTTGGGGGCCCGGAGAGAGGCTACACCTTC
.	TRBV7-9	once	TRBJ2-7	CASSLLSRGEQYF	TGTGCCAGCAGCTTATTGAGCAGGGGTGAGCAGTACTTC
.	TRBV6-5	.	TRBJ1-1	CATKGQTNTEAFF	TGTGCCACAAAGGGACAAACGAACACTGAAGCTTTCTTT
.	TRBV28	.	TRBJ1-2	CASSPASGTTFYGYTF	TGTGCCAGCAGTCCAGCCTCCGGGACAACCTTCTATGGCTACACCTTC
.	TRBV7-3	few	TRBJ1-3	CASSSLAGVGNTIYF	TGTGCCAGCAGCTCCCTTGCAGGGGTTGGAAACACCATATATTTT
TRBD2	TRBV9	.	TRBJ2-7	CASSPGTSGLKLRYEQYF	TGTGCCAGCAGCCCCGGGACTAGCGGGCTAAAGCTCCGCTACGAGCAGTACTTC
.	TRBV20-1	.	TRBJ1-1	CSAGQGPGAFF	TGCAGTGCTGGCCAGGGCCCTGGGGCTTTCTTT
TRBD1	TRBV7-7	.	TRBJ2-7	CASSPGTGSDYEQYF	TGTGCTAGCAGCCCGGGGACAGGGAGCGACTACGAGCAGTACTTC
TRBD1	TRBV5-1	.	TRBJ1-5	CASSFGTGSHPQHF	TGCGCCAGCAGCTTTGGGACAGGGTCTCATCCCCAGCATTTT
.	TRBV18	.	TRBJ1-4	CASSPGQEKLFF	TGTGCCAGCTCACCAGGGCAGGAAAAACTGTTTTTT
.	TRBV25-1	.	TRBJ2-5	CASSEYSPGEETQYF	TGTGCCAGCAGTGAATATTCTCCGGGGGAGGAGACCCAGTACTTC
.	TRBV5-4	.	TRBJ2-1	CASSFFQGPDNEQFF	TGTGCCAGCAGCTTTTTTCAGGGGCCGGACAATGAGCAGTTCTTC
.	TRBV4-1	.	TRBJ2-3	CASSQDTTAGAPQTQYF	TGCGCCAGCAGCCAAGATACTACGGCGGGGGCCCCTCAGACGCAGTATTTT
TRBD1	TRBV30	once	TRBJ2-3	CAWSAGQGTDTQYF	TGTGCCTGGAGTGCGGGACAGGGGACAGATACGCAGTATTTT
.	TRBV4-3	.	TRBJ1-1	CASSQDTGDTEAFF	TGCGCCAGCAGCCAAGACACGGGGGACACTGAAGCTTTCTTT
.	TRBV9	.	TRBJ2-2	CASSEEESGELFF	TGTGCCAGCAGCGAGGAGGAAAGCGGGGAGCTGTTTTTT
.	TRBV5-1	few	TRBJ2-7	CASSYERSSSYEQYF	TGCGCCAGCAGCTACGAAAGGTCTAGCTCCTACGAGCAGTACTTC
TRBD1	TRBV3-1/TRBV3-2	.	TRBJ2-1	CASSHLPGGAYNEQFF	TGTGCCAGCAGCCATCTCCCAGGGGGAGCCTACAATGAGCAGTTCTTC
.	TRBV4-2	.	TRBJ1-6	CASSQVPRRGNSPLHF	TGTGCCAGCAGCCAAGTACCCAGGCGGGGGAATTCACCCCTCCACTTT